These 16 T cell receptor beta chains originate from one sample sequenced in a study of beta chain features in type 1 diabetes. For these receptors, no antigen is known. cDNA synthesis used the whole RNA isolate, giving expressed TCRB sequences. Sequenced by immunoSEQ multiplex PCR; TCRdb stores in-frame clones only, minus some. This table has hundreds of thousands of clones, 11% to 15% appearing once. Points from the study as a whole: Among patients with Type 1 diabetes, TCRB CDR3s were moderately but significantly shorter in every one of the four CD4+ subsets.

Sequencing input: naive CD4+ T cells from blood. The receptors here all came from a man aged 18 to 30 with type 1 diabetes.

This sequence joins TRBV29-1 and TRBJ2-3, with 14 bases identical to TRBD2. The junction had 2 bases not matched to a gene; V was cut back by 3 bases and J by 0 bases. Germline CDR1 is SQVTM and CDR2 is ANQGSEA. The CDR3 runs to 16 residues. DNA of the CDR3: TGCAGCGTTGACCGGACTAGCGGGGGGAGCACAGATACGCAGTATTTT. Protein sequence: CSVDRTSGGSTDTQYF.

The chain is built from TRBV5-1 and TRBJ2-7; tentative D call: TRBD2 (6 bases). CDR1 is SGHRS and CDR2 is YFSETQ in the germline V gene. The germline V and J ends were trimmed by 3 bases and 2 bases, with 18 bases remaining between them. The CDR3 is 16 residues long. The DNA of the CDR3 is TGCGCCAGCAGCTGGAGGTTTGGAGGGACCACCTACGAGCAGTACTTC. Residues: CASSWRFGGTTYEQYF.

In its sample, this clone was seen a few times. The CDR3: CASSPLGQGNNEQFF. Here the CDR3 DNA reads TGTGCCAGCTCACCACTGGGACAGGGAAACAATGAGCAGTTCTTC. The genes are TRBV18 and TRBJ2-1; TRBD1 agrees at 9 bases. The germline gives CDR1 KGHSH, CDR2 LQKENI. The CDR3 spans 15 residues. The V segment lost 1 base and the J segment 5 bases; nucleotides outside the gene matches: 3.

The J gene is TRBJ1-1, the V gene TRBV4-2; no clear D. This CDR3 contains 14 residues. Trimming took off 3 bases at V and 2 bases at J, with 10 bases between the two ends. Germline CDR1 and CDR2: LGHNA and YNFKEQ. The chain's CDR3 is CASSHPTGNTEAFF. DNA for the CDR3: TGTGCCAGCAGCCATCCCACGGGCAACACTGAAGCTTTCTTT.

The chain links TRBV4-3 to TRBJ1-1; D call uncertain. The V end was cut by 1 base, the J end by 3 bases, with 9 bases between. This CDR3 comprises 14 residues. The V gene's germline CDR1 is LGHNA and CDR2 YSLEER. CDR3 sequence: CASSQGGRDTEAFF. CDR3 nucleotide sequence: TGCGCCAGCAGCCAAGGAGGACGGGACACTGAAGCTTTCTTT.

The chain recombines TRBV7-2 with TRBJ1-3; a weak D match, TRBD1 (5 bases). CDR1 and CDR2 (germline): SGHTA, FQGNSA. The CDR3 is made up of 16 amino acids. Trimming took 5 bases from V and 0 from J, leaving 14 bases between them. Here the CDR3 reads CASSERYRSSGNTIYF. As DNA, the CDR3 is TGTGCCAGCAGCGAGCGTTACAGGAGCTCTGGAAACACCATATATTTT.

This clone was observed a handful of times. Here the CDR3 DNA reads TGTGCCAGCAGTGAATCCAAGGGACAGGGCTACACTGAAGCTTTCTTT. It specifies CASSESKGQGYTEAFF. This rearrangement joins TRBV25-1 to TRBJ1-1; TRBD1 matches 9 bases. CDR3 length: 16 residues. CDR1 MGHDK and CDR2 SYGVNS come from the germline V gene. V shed 1 base and J 3 bases; nucleotides not matched to a gene: 6.

This chain joins TRBV4-3 and TRBJ2-5; no definite D call. The V end was cut by 0 bases, the J end by 7 bases, with 9 bases between. Germline V lookup: CDR1 LGHNA, CDR2 YSLEER. The CDR3 has 13 residues. The CDR3 here is CASSQEERGTQYF. The CDR3 DNA is TGCGCCAGCAGCCAAGAGGAGCGAGGGACCCAGTACTTC.

This clone was seen a few times. This chain connects TRBV28 to TRBJ1-2, with D unresolved. This CDR3 is 14 amino acids long. Germline CDR1 reads MDHEN; CDR2 reads SYDVKM. Trimming shortened V by 9 bases and J by 4 bases, and 18 bases separated the two germline ends. CDR3 loop: CARRTPGSGYGYTF. CDR3 DNA sequence: TGTGCCAGAAGAACGCCGGGGTCGGGCTATGGCTACACCTTC.

The V call is TRBV11-2, the J call TRBJ1-5; D is perhaps TRBD1 (6 bases). Trimming took off 3 bases at V and 7 bases at J, with 10 bases between the two ends. Germline CDR1 SGHAT, CDR2 FQNNGV. The CDR3 runs 13 residues. The CDR3 reads CASSFGDRQPQHF. CDR3 in DNA: TGTGCCAGCAGCTTTGGAGACAGGCAGCCCCAGCATTTT. The full variable domain, with the rest looked up from reference TRBV11-2 and TRBJ1-5, is EAGVAQSPRYKIIEKRQSVAFWCNPISGHATLYWYQQILGQGPKLLIQFQNNGVVDDSQLPKDRFSAERLKGVDSTLKIQPAKLEDSAVYLCASSFGDRQPQHFGDGTRLSIL.

The chain combines TRBV4-3 with TRBJ2-1, with a tentative D call TRBD2 (7 bases). The V end lost 0 bases, the J end lost 6 bases, and 15 bases lay between the germline ends. CDR3 length equals 16 residues. Germline V CDR1 and CDR2: LGHNA, YSLEER. CDR3 amino acids: CASSQDRAGASNEQFF. The CDR3 DNA reads as TGCGCCAGCAGCCAAGATAGGGCGGGGGCCTCCAATGAGCAGTTCTTC.

The chain carries TRBV10-3 and TRBJ2-5; tentative D call: TRBD2 (6 bases). The V gene's germline CDR1 is ENHRY and CDR2 SYGVKD. Trimming took 10 bases from V and 0 from J, leaving 24 bases between them. This CDR3 has 17 residues. CDR3 nucleotide sequence: TGTGCCACAAGGAGCAGGTCGGGACTCCCGTACCAAGAGACCCAGTACTTC. It translates to CATRSRSGLPYQETQYF.

This clone appeared a few times. CDR3: CASSFSIPRNTEAFF. CDR3 DNA sequence: TGTGCCAGCAGCTTTTCAATCCCCAGGAACACTGAAGCTTTCTTT. The chain joins TRBV7-9 to TRBJ1-1; D unclear. V was trimmed by 3 bases and J by 1 base, leaving 12 bases between them. The CDR3 is 15 residues long. From germline, CDR1 is SEHNR and CDR2 FQNEAQ (reference sequence).

The chain combines TRBV5-1 with TRBJ2-3; either TRBD1 or TRBD2 may fit D (5 bases each). Deletions cut 4 bases from V and 1 base from J, with 10 bases between. CDR1 SGHRS and CDR2 YFSETQ come from the germline V gene. This CDR3 spans 14 amino acids. The CDR3 reads CASSRDGRTDTQYF. CDR3 DNA: TGCGCCAGCAGCCGGGACGGCCGCACAGATACGCAGTATTTT.

Worth noting for this clone: One end of the junction fails to match germline, which may point to a read error. This sequence joins TRBV4-1 and TRBJ2-5; D gene ambiguous. CDR1 is MGHRA, CDR2 YSYEKL, per germline. The CDR3 is 13 amino acids. The CDR3 DNA is TGCGCCAGCAGCCAGGATAACCATGAGACCCAGTACTTC. Protein product: CASSQDNHETQYF.

J is TRBJ2-1 and V is TRBV30; the D gene is possibly TRBD2 (5 bases). The CDR3 has 15 residues. CDR1 and CDR2 from the germline V gene are GTSNPN and SVGIG (reference sequence). V gave up 4 bases and J gave up 4 bases, with 17 bases separating them. The CDR3 loop is CAWTSMSGTYNEQFF. In DNA form, the CDR3 reads TGTGCCTGGACCAGCATGAGCGGTACTTACAATGAGCAGTTCTTC.